Listed below are T cell receptor beta chains from one sample, sequenced in a study of cytomegalovirus exposure and HLA in healthy donors. Assay used: immunoSEQ multiplex PCR; TCRdb lists only in-frame clones, some missing. The table shows 100,000 or so clones, with around 15% occurring only once. The specimen was PBMCs. The receptors shown here come from a female donor in good health and CMV-seronegative. The CDR3 runs from the conserved cysteine through the conserved F or W. The D gene is left open where the match is weak. The size entry is marked missing in some rows and otherwise reads once, few, many or a size class.

D: NA
size: NA
V: TRBV6-5
length: 14
J: TRBJ2-2
CDR3: CASSYRGAAGELFF
DNA: TGTGCCAGCAGTTACCGGGGGGCGGCCGGGGAGCTGTTTTTT

D: NA
size: NA
V: TRBV19
length: 12
J: TRBJ2-7
CDR3: CASRDTAYEQYF
DNA: TGTGCCAGTCGGGACACCGCCTACGAGCAGTACTTC

D: TRBD1
size: NA
V: TRBV7-2
length: 14
J: TRBJ1-1
CDR3: CASSLAGSGQEAFF
DNA: TGTGCCAGCAGCTTAGCGGGGTCGGGACAGGAAGCTTTCTTT

D: NA
size: few
V: TRBV7-8
length: 17
J: TRBJ2-6
CDR3: CASSQYRSFSGANVLTF
DNA: TGTGCCAGCAGCCAATACAGGTCATTCTCTGGGGCCAACGTCCTGACTTTC

D: TRBD1
size: NA
V: TRBV18
length: 14
J: TRBJ1-1
CDR3: CASSQGGQTNEAFF
DNA: TGTGCCAGCTCCCAAGGGGGCCAGACTAACGAAGCTTTCTTT

D: NA
size: NA
V: TRBV27
length: 13
J: TRBJ1-2
CDR3: CASSLRQGYGYTF
DNA: TGTGCCAGCAGTTTACGGCAGGGATATGGCTACACCTTC

D: TRBD2
size: NA
V: TRBV29-1
length: 14
J: TRBJ2-7
CDR3: CSVLGLADPYEQYF
DNA: TGCAGCGTTCTGGGACTAGCGGACCCCTACGAGCAGTACTTC

D: TRBD1
size: NA
V: TRBV4-3
length: 14
J: TRBJ1-2
CDR3: CASSQDRGPYGYTF
DNA: TGCGCCAGCAGCCAAGACAGGGGGCCCTATGGCTACACCTTC

D: NA
size: NA
V: TRBV18
length: 14
J: TRBJ2-1
CDR3: CASSPQGTHNEQFF
DNA: TGTGCCAGCTCACCTCAGGGAACCCACAATGAGCAGTTCTTC

D: TRBD2
size: NA
V: TRBV11-2
length: 16
J: TRBJ2-1
CDR3: CASSPAGWDSYNEQFF
DNA: TGTGCCAGCAGCCCAGCGGGATGGGACTCCTACAATGAGCAGTTCTTC

D: TRBD2
size: NA
V: TRBV7-2
length: 19
J: TRBJ2-1
CDR3: CASRTRPLAVMSSYNEQFF
DNA: TGTGCCAGCAGGACCCGGCCACTAGCGGTTATGAGCTCCTACAATGAGCAGTTCTTC

D: NA
size: NA
V: TRBV12-5
length: 14
J: TRBJ1-3
CDR3: CASGPVGGGNTIYF
DNA: TGTGCTAGTGGTCCGGTGGGGGGGGGAAACACCATATATTTT

D: NA
size: few
V: TRBV19
length: 15
J: TRBJ2-6
CDR3: CASSISSSGANVLTF
DNA: TGTGCCAGTAGTATCTCGTCCTCTGGGGCCAACGTCCTGACTTTC

D: NA
size: NA
V: TRBV6-1
length: 13
J: TRBJ2-4
CDR3: CASSEWGENIQYF
DNA: TGTGCCAGCAGTGAATGGGGGGAGAACATTCAGTACTTC

D: TRBD2
size: NA
V: TRBV5-1
length: 16
J: TRBJ2-5
CDR3: CASSFSGAGGLETQYF
DNA: TGCGCCAGCAGCTTTTCAGGAGCGGGGGGGCTGGAGACCCAGTACTTC

D: NA
size: NA
V: TRBV7-6
length: 13
J: TRBJ1-5
CDR3: CASSGRGQEPQHF
DNA: TGTGCCAGCAGTGGCAGGGGTCAGGAGCCCCAGCATTTT

D: TRBD2
size: NA
V: TRBV7-8
length: 16
J: TRBJ2-1
CDR3: CASSLVGGSSYNEQFF
DNA: TGTGCCAGCAGCTTAGTTGGCGGGAGCTCCTACAATGAGCAGTTCTTC